The entry below gives a single T cell receptor (beta chain) sequence along with its context. The data belong to a study of blood T cell repertoires in COVID-19. Study summary: There were acute and convalescent COVID-19 samples, and they came from the United States, Italy and Spain.

This table comes from immunoSEQ multiplex PCR, and its TCRdb copy is limited to in-frame clones, with some not included. The repertoire consists of tens of thousands of clones, with about nine tenths occurring once and the leading ten covering 7.8%. V was trimmed by 5 bases and J by 6 bases, leaving 18 bases between them. This CDR3 is built from 16 residues. From germline, CDR1 is SGHKS and CDR2 YYEKEE (reference sequence). The sample was peripheral blood. The J gene is TRBJ1-6, the V gene TRBV5-5; D remains unclear. The clonotype was recovered from a man aged 45 to 65 with active COVID-19. The CDR3 spells CASSHQFGVRNSPLHF. The DNA of the CDR3 is TGTGCCAGCAGTCATCAGTTCGGGGTGCGTAATTCACCCCTCCACTTT.